A single sample gave rise to the 7 T cell receptor beta chains below, sequenced in a study of beta chain features in type 1 diabetes. Expressed TCRB transcripts were sequenced because the entire RNA isolate underwent reverse transcription. Profiling relied on immunoSEQ multiplex PCR, and the TCRdb table lists in-frame clones only, not all of them. The sample holds approximately 41,000 clones, approximately 61% seen once. Study-wide results and limits: Shortening of TCRB CDR3s, moderate but significant, appeared in all four CD4+ subsets of Type 1 diabetes patients.

Their recognized antigens are unknown. Sequencing was carried out using Tregs from blood. The source is a man aged 25 to 40 with type 1 diabetes. Some clones in this sample may be carry-over from other donors' samples.

The table lists this clone with a few counts. V usage is TRBV2 and J usage is TRBJ1-5; D is unresolved. The V end was cut by 6 bases, the J end by 4 bases, with 13 bases between. This CDR3 comprises 14 residues. Germline lookup yields CDR1 SNHLY and CDR2 FYNNEI. Here the CDR3 reads CASSWEGFNQPQHF. The CDR3, as DNA: TGTGCCAGCAGCTGGGAGGGTTTTAATCAGCCCCAGCATTTT.

The chain combines TRBV27 with TRBJ1-3, with 7 bases lining up with TRBD1. The CDR3 has 13 residues. From germline, CDR1 is MNHEY and CDR2 SMNVEV (reference sequence). Losses at the gene ends were 6 bases for V and 4 bases for J; bases not matched to a gene: 3. The CDR3 DNA sequence: TGTGCCAGCAGAAGGACAGGCGGAAACACCATATATTTT. This encodes CASRRTGGNTIYF.

The chain employs TRBV5-4 and TRBJ2-2; 8 bases agree with TRBD1. The germline gives CDR1 SGHNT, CDR2 YYREEE (reference sequence). The CDR3 loop spans 16 amino acids. Unmatched junction bases numbered 10, after V lost 1 base and J lost 8 bases. For the CDR3, the DNA is TGTGCCAGCAGCTTGTCTCGGACAGGGAGCGTTGGGGAGCTGTTTTTT. Protein: CASSLSRTGSVGELFF. Supplemented by reference TRBV5-4 and TRBJ2-2, the full variable domain reads ETGVTQSPTHLIKTRGQQVTLRCSSQSGHNTVSWYQQALGQGPQFIFQYYREEENGRGNFPPRFSGLQFPNYSSELNVNALELDDSALYLCASSLSRTGSVGELFFGEGSRLTVL.

This CDR3 is CASRRGQSNYGYTF. CDR3 coding DNA: TGTGCCAGCAGACGGGGACAGTCTAACTATGGCTACACCTTC. V and J are TRBV6-6 and TRBJ1-2; TRBD1 matches at 7 bases. CDR3 length: 14 residues. Germline CDR1 is MNHNY and CDR2 is SVGAGI (reference sequence). The trim removed 6 bases at V and 0 bases at J, leaving 4 bases unmatched.

V and J are TRBV9 and TRBJ2-3; 9 nucleotides line up with TRBD1. Germline V gene sequence: CDR1 SGDLS, CDR2 YYNGEE. This CDR3 has 13 amino acids. Losses at the gene ends were 3 bases for V and 5 bases for J; bases not matched to a gene: 1. CDR3: CASSGQGGDTQYF. In DNA, the CDR3 is TGTGCCAGCAGCGGACAGGGGGGAGATACGCAGTATTTT. The whole variable domain, remainder taken from reference TRBV9 and TRBJ2-3, is DSGVTQTPKHLITATGQRVTLRCSPRSGDLSVYWYQQSLDQGLQFLIQYYNGEERAKGNILERFSAQQFPDLHSELNLSSLELGDSALYFCASSGQGGDTQYFGPGTRLTVL.

The chain couples TRBV4-1 to TRBJ2-2, with D unresolved. Germline CDR1 is MGHRA and CDR2 is YSYEKL. V was trimmed by 2 bases and J by 4 bases, leaving 11 bases between them. This CDR3 comprises 15 residues. The CDR3 DNA reads as TGCGCCAGCAGCCAACCATTGCTCGGCACCGGGGAGCTGTTTTTT. Its protein product is CASSQPLLGTGELFF.

The J gene is TRBJ2-6, the V gene TRBV4-1; D may be TRBD1 (5 bases). Trimming shortened V by 3 bases and J by 0 bases, and 15 bases separated the two germline ends. Germline-derived CDR1 and CDR2 are MGHRA and YSYEKL. This CDR3 is built from 18 residues. CDR3 in DNA: TGCGCCAGCAGCCAGTTGGCAGGGATCTTCTCTGGGGCCAACGTCCTGACTTTC. This sequence encodes CASSQLAGIFSGANVLTF.